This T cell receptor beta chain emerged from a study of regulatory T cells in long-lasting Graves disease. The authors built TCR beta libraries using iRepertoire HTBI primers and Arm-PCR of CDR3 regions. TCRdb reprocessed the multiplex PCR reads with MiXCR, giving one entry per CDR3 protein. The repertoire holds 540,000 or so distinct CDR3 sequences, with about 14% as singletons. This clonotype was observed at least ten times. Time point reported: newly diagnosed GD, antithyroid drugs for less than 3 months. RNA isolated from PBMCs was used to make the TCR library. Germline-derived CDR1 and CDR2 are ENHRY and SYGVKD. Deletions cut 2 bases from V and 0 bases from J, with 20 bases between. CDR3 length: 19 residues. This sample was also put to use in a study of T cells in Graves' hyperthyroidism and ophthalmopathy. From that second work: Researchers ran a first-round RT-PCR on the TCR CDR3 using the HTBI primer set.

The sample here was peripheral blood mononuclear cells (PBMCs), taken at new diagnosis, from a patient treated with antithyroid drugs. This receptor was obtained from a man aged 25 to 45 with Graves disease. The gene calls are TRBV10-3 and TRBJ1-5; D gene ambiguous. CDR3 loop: CAISEGLVRLRNSNQPQHF. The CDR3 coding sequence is TGTGCCATCAGTGAGGGGCTGGTTCGACTTAGGAATAGCAATCAGCCCCAGCATTTT.